The rows below give T cell receptor beta chains drawn from one sample of a study of T-cell reconstitution after alpha-beta-depleted transplantation in children. TCRdb reprocessed the PCR reads via MiXCR and lists one record per CDR3 protein. The table lists 400,000 to 550,000 distinct CDR3 sequences, about 10% of them singletons. The source was PBMCs, collected before TCRalphabeta/CD19-depleted stem cell transplant. Receptors were obtained from a child aged 2 to 10 with inherited bone marrow failure, due to receive a stem cell transplant. Each CDR3 is given with its conserved first and last residue.

14 | TRBV20-1 | CSAGDRGLRETQYF
18 | TRBV12-3/TRBV12-4 | CASSFPQETSGSYNEQFF
13 | TRBV12-3/TRBV12-4 | CASSLDGVGTQYF
17 | TRBV4-1 | CASSQDWGSGTVETQYF
16 | TRBV4-3 | CASSQDVERLTDTQYF
13 | TRBV29-1 | CSVGGGETYEQYF
16 | TRBV19 | CASSSLRGVSNQPQHF
16 | TRBV5-1 | CASSLGRMSSYNEQFF
16 | TRBV29-1 | CSVDQATSGIGETQYF
15 | TRBV12-3/TRBV12-4 | CASRGQGSSYNEQFF
17 | TRBV27 | CASSLPGTSVSYNEQFF
14 | TRBV6-1 | CASSPDRGHSPLHF
14 | TRBV5-1 | CASTPSGVPYEQYF
12 | TRBV27 | CAAAGGAGELFF
16 | TRBV12-3/TRBV12-4 | CASSFFSGSSYNEQFF
14 | TRBV12-3/TRBV12-4 | CASSLGTEPWPQHF
13 | TRBV29-1 | CSATDPGTDTQYF